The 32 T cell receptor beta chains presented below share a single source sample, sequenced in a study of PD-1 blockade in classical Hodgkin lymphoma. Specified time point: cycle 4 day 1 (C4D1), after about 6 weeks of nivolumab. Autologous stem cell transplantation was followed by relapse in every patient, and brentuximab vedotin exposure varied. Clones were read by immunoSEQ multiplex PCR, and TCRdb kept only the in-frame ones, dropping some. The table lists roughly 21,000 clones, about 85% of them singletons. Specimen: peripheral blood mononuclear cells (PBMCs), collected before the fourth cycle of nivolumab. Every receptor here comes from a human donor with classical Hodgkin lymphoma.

CDR3 sequence: CASSLTSGEGTEAFF. Written as DNA, the CDR3 is TGTGCCAGCAGCTTAACCTCGGGGGAGGGCACTGAAGCTTTCTTT. V and J are TRBV7-3 and TRBJ1-1; a weak D match, TRBD1 (5 bases). Germline V CDR1 and CDR2: SGHTA, FQGTGA. Trimming stripped 0 bases from V and 4 bases from J, with 12 bases between. There are 15 residues in the CDR3.

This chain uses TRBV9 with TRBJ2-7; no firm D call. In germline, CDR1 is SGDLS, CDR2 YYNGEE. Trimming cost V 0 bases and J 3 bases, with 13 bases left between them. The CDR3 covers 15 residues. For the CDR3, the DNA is TGTGCCAGCAGCGTAGGTAGTTACAGTAGCTACGAGCAGTACTTC. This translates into CASSVGSYSSYEQYF. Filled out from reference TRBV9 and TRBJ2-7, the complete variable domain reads DSGVTQTPKHLITATGQRVTLRCSPRSGDLSVYWYQQSLDQGLQFLIQYYNGEERAKGNILERFSAQQFPDLHSELNLSSLELGDSALYFCASSVGSYSSYEQYFGPGTRLTVT.

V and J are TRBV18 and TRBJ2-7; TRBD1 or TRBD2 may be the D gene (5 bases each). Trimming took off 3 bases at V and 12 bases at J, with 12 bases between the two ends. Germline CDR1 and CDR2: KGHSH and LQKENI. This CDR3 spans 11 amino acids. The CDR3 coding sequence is TGTGCCAGCTCACCGGGGACCGGAGGGTACTTC. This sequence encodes CASSPGTGGYF. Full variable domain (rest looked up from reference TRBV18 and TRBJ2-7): NAGVMQNPRHLVRRRGQEARLRCSPMKGHSHVYWYRQLPEEGLKFMVYLQKENIIDESGMPKERFSAEFPKEGPSILRIQQVVRGDSAAYFCASSPGTGGYFGPGTRLTVT.

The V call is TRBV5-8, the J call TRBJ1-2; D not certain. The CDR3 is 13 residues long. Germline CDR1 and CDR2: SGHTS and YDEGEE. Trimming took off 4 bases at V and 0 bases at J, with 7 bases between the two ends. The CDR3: CASSVPPNYGYTF. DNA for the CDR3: TGTGCCAGCAGCGTTCCCCCTAACTATGGCTACACCTTC.

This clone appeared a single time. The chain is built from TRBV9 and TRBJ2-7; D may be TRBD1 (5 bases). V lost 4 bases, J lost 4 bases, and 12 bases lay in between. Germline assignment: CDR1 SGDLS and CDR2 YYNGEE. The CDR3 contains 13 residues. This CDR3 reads CASSPGHLYEQYF. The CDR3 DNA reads TGTGCCAGCAGCCCTGGACACTTATACGAGCAGTACTTC.

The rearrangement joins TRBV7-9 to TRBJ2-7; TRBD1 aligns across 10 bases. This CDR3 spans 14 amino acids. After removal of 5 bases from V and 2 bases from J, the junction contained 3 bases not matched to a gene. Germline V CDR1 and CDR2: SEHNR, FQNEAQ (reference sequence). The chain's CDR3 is CASSLGQGTYEQYF. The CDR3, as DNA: TGTGCCAGCAGCCTGGGACAGGGGACCTACGAGCAGTACTTC.

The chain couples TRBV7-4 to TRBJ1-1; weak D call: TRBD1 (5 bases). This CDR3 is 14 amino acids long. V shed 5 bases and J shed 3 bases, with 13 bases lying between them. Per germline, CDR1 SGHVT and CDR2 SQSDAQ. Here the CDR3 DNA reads TGTGCCAGCAGCCCTGGTGGGGCTGACACTGAAGCTTTCTTT. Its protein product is CASSPGGADTEAFF.

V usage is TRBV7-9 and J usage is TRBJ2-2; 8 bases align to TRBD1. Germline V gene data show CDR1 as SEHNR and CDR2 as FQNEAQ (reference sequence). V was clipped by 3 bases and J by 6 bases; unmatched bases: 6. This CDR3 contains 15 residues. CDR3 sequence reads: CASSFRRGRPGELFF. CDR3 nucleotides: TGTGCCAGCAGCTTCCGCAGGGGGCGACCCGGGGAGCTGTTTTTT.

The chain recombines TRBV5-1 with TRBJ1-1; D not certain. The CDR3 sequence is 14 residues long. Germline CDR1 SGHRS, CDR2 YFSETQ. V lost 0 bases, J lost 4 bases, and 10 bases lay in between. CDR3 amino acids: CASSLARRGTEAFF. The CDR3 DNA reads TGCGCCAGCAGCTTGGCGAGGAGAGGCACTGAAGCTTTCTTT.

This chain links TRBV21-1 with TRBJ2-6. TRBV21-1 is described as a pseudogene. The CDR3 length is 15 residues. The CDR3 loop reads CASSGGKSRANVLTF. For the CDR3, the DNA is TGTGCCAGCAGCGGGGGAAAAAGTCGGGCCAACGTCCTGACTTTC.

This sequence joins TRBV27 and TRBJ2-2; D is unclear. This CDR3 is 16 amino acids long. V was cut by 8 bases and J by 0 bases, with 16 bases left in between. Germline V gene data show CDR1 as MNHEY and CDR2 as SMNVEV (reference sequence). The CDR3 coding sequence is TGTGCCAGCGGCCTGATCCTGTTCGCGAACACCGGGGAGCTGTTTTTT. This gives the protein CASGLILFANTGELFF.

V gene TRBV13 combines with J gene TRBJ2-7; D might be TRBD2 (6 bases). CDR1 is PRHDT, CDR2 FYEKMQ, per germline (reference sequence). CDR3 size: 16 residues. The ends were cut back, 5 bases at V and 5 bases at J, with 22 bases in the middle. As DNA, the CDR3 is TGTGCCAGCAGCCGAAGCGGGCTATGGTGGGTCCACGAGCAGTACTTC. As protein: CASSRSGLWWVHEQYF.

CDR3 nucleotide sequence: TGCGCCAGCAGCTTGGCAGGGGGGGGCCAGCCCCAGCATTTT. This codes for CASSLAGGGQPQHF. This chain links TRBV5-1 with TRBJ1-5; 7 bases are shared with TRBD1. CDR3 length: 14 residues. Trimming removed 0 bases from V and 7 bases from J; junction bases left unmatched: 4. Looked up from germline, CDR1 is SGHRS and CDR2 is YFSETQ.

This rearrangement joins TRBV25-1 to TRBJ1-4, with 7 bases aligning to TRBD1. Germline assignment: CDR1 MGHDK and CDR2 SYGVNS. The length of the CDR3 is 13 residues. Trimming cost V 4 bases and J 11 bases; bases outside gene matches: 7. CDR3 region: CASSGGTVPKLFF. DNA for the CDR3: TGTGCCAGCAGTGGAGGGACAGTCCCCAAACTGTTTTTT.

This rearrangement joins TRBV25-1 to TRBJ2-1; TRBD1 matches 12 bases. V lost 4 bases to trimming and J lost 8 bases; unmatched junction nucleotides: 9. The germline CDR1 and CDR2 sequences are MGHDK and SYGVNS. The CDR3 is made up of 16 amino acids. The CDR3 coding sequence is TGTGCCAGCAGTGTGCTCCCGGGACAGGGGGCGGATGAGCAGTTCTTC. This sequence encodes CASSVLPGQGADEQFF.

CDR3 amino acids: CASSLDLSSEQYF. CDR3 nucleotides: TGTGCCAGCAGCTTAGATTTGAGCAGCGAGCAGTACTTC. This chain connects TRBV7-8 to TRBJ2-7; D gene unclear. The CDR3 sequence is 13 residues long. V was trimmed by 1 base and J by 6 bases, leaving 10 bases between them. In germline, CDR1 is SGHVS, CDR2 FQNEAQ.

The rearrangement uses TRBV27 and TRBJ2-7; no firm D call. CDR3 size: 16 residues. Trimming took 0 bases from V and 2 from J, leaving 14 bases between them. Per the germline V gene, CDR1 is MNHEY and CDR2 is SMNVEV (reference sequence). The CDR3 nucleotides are TGTGCCAGCAGTTTATCGGTAGGGCAGGTACCCTACGAGCAGTACTTC. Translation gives CASSLSVGQVPYEQYF.

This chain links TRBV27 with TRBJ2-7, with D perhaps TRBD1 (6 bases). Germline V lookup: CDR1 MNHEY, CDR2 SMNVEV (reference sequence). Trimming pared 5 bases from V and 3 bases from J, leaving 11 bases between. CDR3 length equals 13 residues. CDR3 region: CASSPGQSYEQYF. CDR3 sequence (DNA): TGTGCCAGCAGTCCTGGACAGAGCTACGAGCAGTACTTC.

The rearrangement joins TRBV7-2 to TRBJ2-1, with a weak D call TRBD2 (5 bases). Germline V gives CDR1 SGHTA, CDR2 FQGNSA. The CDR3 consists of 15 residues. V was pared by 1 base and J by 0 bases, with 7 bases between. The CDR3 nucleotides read TGTGCCAGCAGCTTAGTCGGGGACTCCTACAATGAGCAGTTCTTC. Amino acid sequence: CASSLVGDSYNEQFF.

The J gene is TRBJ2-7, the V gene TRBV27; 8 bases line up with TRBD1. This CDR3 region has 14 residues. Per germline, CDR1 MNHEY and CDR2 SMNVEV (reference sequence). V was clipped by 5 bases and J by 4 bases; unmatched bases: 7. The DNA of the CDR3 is TGTGCCAGCAGTCGGACAGGGAATCGGTACGAGCAGTACTTC. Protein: CASSRTGNRYEQYF.

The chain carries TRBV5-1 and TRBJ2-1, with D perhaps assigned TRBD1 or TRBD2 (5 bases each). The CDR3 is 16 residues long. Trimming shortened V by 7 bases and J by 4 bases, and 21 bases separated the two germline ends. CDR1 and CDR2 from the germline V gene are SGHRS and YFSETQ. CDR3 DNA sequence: TGCGCCAGCCATTCGGGGCCCGGCGAAGATTACAATGAGCAGTTCTTC. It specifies CASHSGPGEDYNEQFF.

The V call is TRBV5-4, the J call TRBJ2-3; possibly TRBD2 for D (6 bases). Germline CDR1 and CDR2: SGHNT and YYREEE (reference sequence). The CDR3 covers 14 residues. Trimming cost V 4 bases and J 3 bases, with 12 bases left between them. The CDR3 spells CASSTTGGTDTQYF. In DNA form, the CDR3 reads TGTGCCAGCAGCACGACCGGGGGAACAGATACGCAGTATTTT. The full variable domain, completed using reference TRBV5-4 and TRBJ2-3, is ETGVTQSPTHLIKTRGQQVTLRCSSQSGHNTVSWYQQALGQGPQFIFQYYREEENGRGNFPPRFSGLQFPNYSSELNVNALELDDSALYLCASSTTGGTDTQYFGPGTRLTVL.

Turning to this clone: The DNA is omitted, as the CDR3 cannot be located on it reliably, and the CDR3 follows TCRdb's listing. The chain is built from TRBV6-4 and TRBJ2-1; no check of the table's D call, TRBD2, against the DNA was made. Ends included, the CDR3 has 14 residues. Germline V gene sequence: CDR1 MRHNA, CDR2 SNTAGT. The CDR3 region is CASSDFRGNNEQFF.

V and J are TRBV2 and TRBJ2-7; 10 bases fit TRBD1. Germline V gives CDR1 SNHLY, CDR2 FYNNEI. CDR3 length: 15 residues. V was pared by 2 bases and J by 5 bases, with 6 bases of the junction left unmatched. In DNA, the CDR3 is TGTGCCAGCAGTGAACAGGGACAGGGGACCCACGAGCAGTACTTC. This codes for CASSEQGQGTHEQYF.

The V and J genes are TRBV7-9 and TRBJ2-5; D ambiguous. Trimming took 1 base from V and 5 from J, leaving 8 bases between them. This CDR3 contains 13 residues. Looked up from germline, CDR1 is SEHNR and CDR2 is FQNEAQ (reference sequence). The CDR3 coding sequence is TGTGCCAGCAGCTTAGGGTTCTTGGAGACCCAGTACTTC. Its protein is CASSLGFLETQYF.

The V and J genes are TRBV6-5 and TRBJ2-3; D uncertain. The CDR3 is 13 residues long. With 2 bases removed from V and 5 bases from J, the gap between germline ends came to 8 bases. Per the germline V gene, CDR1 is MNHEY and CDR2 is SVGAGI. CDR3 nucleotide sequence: TGTGCCAGCAGTTACAATCCCATAGATACGCAGTATTTT. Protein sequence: CASSYNPIDTQYF.

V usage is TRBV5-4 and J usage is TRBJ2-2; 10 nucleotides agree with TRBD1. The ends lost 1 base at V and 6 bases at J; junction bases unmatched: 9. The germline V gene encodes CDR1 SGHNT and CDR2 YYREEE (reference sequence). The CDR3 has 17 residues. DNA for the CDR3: TGTGCCAGCAGCTTGTACGGGACAGGGGCGTCCCCCGGGGAGCTGTTTTTT. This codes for CASSLYGTGASPGELFF. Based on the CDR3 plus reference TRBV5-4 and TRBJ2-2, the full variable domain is ETGVTQSPTHLIKTRGQQVTLRCSSQSGHNTVSWYQQALGQGPQFIFQYYREEENGRGNFPPRFSGLQFPNYSSELNVNALELDDSALYLCASSLYGTGASPGELFFGEGSRLTVL.

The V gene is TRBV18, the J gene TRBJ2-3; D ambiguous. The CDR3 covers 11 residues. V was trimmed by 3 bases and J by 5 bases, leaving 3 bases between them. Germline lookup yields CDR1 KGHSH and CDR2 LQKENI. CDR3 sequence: CASSPGDTQYF. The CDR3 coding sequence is TGTGCCAGCTCACCCGGAGATACGCAGTATTTT. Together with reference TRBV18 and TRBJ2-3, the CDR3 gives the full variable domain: NAGVMQNPRHLVRRRGQEARLRCSPMKGHSHVYWYRQLPEEGLKFMVYLQKENIIDESGMPKERFSAEFPKEGPSILRIQQVVRGDSAAYFCASSPGDTQYFGPGTRLTVL.

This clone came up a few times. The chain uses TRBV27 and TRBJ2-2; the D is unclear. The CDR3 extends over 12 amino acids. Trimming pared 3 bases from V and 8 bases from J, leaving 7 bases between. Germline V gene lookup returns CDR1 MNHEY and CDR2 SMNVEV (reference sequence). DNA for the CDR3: TGTGCCAGCAGTTTCTATAGGGGGGAGCTGTTTTTT. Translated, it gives CASSFYRGELFF.

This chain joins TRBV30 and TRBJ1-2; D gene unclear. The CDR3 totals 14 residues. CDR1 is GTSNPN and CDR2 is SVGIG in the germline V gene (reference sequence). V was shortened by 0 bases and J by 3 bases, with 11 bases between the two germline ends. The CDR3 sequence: CAWSVSGKDYGYTF. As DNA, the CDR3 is TGTGCCTGGAGTGTATCTGGGAAGGACTATGGCTACACCTTC.

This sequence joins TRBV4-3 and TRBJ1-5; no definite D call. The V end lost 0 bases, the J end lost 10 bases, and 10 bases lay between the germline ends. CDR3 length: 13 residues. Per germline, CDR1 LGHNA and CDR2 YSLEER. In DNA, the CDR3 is TGCGCCAGCAGCCAAGATCGGCAAAGCCCCCAGCATTTT. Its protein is CASSQDRQSPQHF.

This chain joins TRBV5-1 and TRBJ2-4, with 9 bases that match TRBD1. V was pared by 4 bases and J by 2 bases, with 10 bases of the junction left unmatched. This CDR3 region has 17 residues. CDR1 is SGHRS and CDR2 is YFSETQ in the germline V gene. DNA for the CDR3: TGCGCCAGCAGCCACGGCGGGACAGGGCCAACCAAAAACATTCAGTACTTC. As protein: CASSHGGTGPTKNIQYF.